These 28 T cell receptor beta chains originate from one sample sequenced in a study of blood T cell repertoires in COVID-19. The assay was immunoSEQ multiplex PCR, and TCRdb's table has in-frame clones only and misses some. The sample consists of roughly 170,000 clones, less than 85% of them appearing once. Sequenced sample: PBMCs or T cells enriched from blood (not recorded which). These receptors were obtained from a man aged 50-59 years who had recovered from COVID-19.

V and J are TRBV29-1 and TRBJ1-3, with TRBD1 matching over 7 bases. Losses at the gene ends were 6 bases for V and 0 bases for J; bases not matched to a gene: 5. Germline V CDR1 and CDR2: SQVTM, ANQGSEA. The CDR3 sequence is 14 residues long. CDR3 region: CSVATGNSGNTIYF. CDR3 bases: TGCAGCGTCGCGACAGGGAACTCTGGAAACACCATATATTTT. Full variable domain (outside the CDR3, taken from reference TRBV29-1 and TRBJ1-3): SAVISQKPSRDICQRGTSLTIQCQVDSQVTMMFWYRQQPGQSLTLIATANQGSEATYESGFVIDKFPISRPNLTFSTLTVSNMSPEDSSIYLCSVATGNSGNTIYFGEGSWLTVV.

This rearrangement joins TRBV3-1 (or the pseudogene TRBV3-2) to TRBJ1-1; 9 bases agree with TRBD1. The CDR3 is made up of 15 amino acids. The junction had 8 bases not matched to a gene; V was cut back by 3 bases and J by 6 bases. CDR1 and CDR2 (germline): LGHDT, YNNKEL (reference sequence). The CDR3 DNA is TGTGCCAGCAGCCAGCCTGACAGGGGGAGCCCTGAAGCTTTCTTT. This gives the protein CASSQPDRGSPEAFF.

The table lists this clone with a few counts. The chain is built from TRBV19 and TRBJ1-1; D is unresolved. Germline CDR1 LNHDA, CDR2 SQIVND (reference sequence). Trimming left V 5 bases short and J 1 base short, with 14 bases between. The CDR3 is made up of 15 amino acids. The CDR3 protein is CASSAIRQTNTEAFF. The CDR3 region has the DNA TGTGCCAGTAGTGCAATCCGACAAACGAACACTGAAGCTTTCTTT.

In its sample, this clone was seen once. The chain carries TRBV18 and TRBJ1-1; D unresolved. V gave up 2 bases and J gave up 2 bases, with 9 bases separating them. The CDR3 totals 14 residues. The germline V gene has CDR1 KGHSH and CDR2 LQKENI. CDR3 amino acids: CASSPLAVNTEAFF. The CDR3 bases are TGTGCCAGCTCACCATTGGCAGTAAACACTGAAGCTTTCTTT.

This rearrangement joins TRBV5-6 to TRBJ1-5; D gene uncertain. Trimming stripped 4 bases from V and 4 bases from J, with 15 bases between. Germline V gene data show CDR1 as SGHDT and CDR2 as YYEEEE. This CDR3 is built from 15 residues. CDR3 protein: CASSLGVGINQPQHF. The CDR3 region has the DNA TGTGCCAGCAGCCTCGGGGTTGGGATTAATCAGCCCCAGCATTTT.

The chain combines TRBV5-1 with TRBJ2-3; D possibly corresponds to TRBD2 (6 bases). Germline V gene lookup returns CDR1 SGHRS and CDR2 YFSETQ. Trimming shortened V by 4 bases and J by 1 base, and 13 bases separated the two germline ends. The length of the CDR3 is 15 residues. The CDR3: CASSQAGTGTDTQYF. In DNA, the CDR3 is TGCGCCAGCAGCCAAGCCGGGACTGGCACAGATACGCAGTATTTT.

The chain uses TRBV7-2 and TRBJ1-6; D is unresolved. The germline V gene encodes CDR1 SGHTA and CDR2 FQGNSA. CDR3 length: 15 amino acids. V was cut by 4 bases and J by 6 bases, with 13 bases left in between. The CDR3 bases are TGTGCCAGCAGCTCCCCGGGAATCCTTAATTCACCCCTCCACTTT. Amino acid sequence: CASSSPGILNSPLHF.

CDR3 in DNA: TGTGCCAGCTCACCAGTAGGACAGGGTAAAAAGCGAGCTGAAGCTTTCTTT. Encoded protein: CASSPVGQGKKRAEAFF. This chain uses TRBV18 with TRBJ1-1, with TRBD1 matching 8 bases. CDR3 length: 17 amino acids. V dropped 2 bases and J dropped 6; count of bases not matched to a gene: 14. Germline V gene lookup returns CDR1 KGHSH and CDR2 LQKENI.

A single count supports this clone. This rearrangement joins TRBV4-1 to TRBJ1-1; a weak D match, TRBD1 (5 bases). The V and J ends lost 1 base and 0 bases respectively, with 21 bases between them. The CDR3 is 19 residues long. CDR1 MGHRA and CDR2 YSYEKL come from the germline V gene. The CDR3 DNA reads as TGCGCCAGCAGCCAAGTTGGAGCGGGGCGGGGAGGAATGAACACTGAAGCTTTCTTT. This gives the protein CASSQVGAGRGGMNTEAFF.

The rearrangement joins TRBV5-8 to TRBJ1-2, with 10 bases that match TRBD1. Germline lookup yields CDR1 SGHTS and CDR2 YDEGEE. The ends lost 2 bases at V and 6 bases at J; junction bases unmatched: 7. This CDR3 region has 15 residues. CDR3 in DNA: TGTGCCAGCAGCTTAAACACCGGACAGGGGGATGGCTACACCTTC. Protein: CASSLNTGQGDGYTF.

The V call is TRBV12-3 or TRBV12-4, the J call TRBJ2-7; a weak D match, TRBD2 (5 bases). This CDR3 has 13 residues. V was pared by 5 bases and J by 3 bases, with 11 bases between. The CDR3 nucleotides read TGTGCCAGCAGTCCCCGGGGAGACTACGAGCAGTACTTC. Amino acid sequence: CASSPRGDYEQYF.

The J gene is TRBJ2-3, the V gene TRBV5-1; possible D gene TRBD2, 7 bases. The CDR3 is made up of 14 amino acids. With 5 bases removed from V and 0 bases from J, the gap between germline ends came to 10 bases. The germline V gene has CDR1 SGHRS and CDR2 YFSETQ. CDR3 nucleotide sequence: TGCGCCAGCAGGGCGGGGGCCAGCACAGATACGCAGTATTTT. Translated, it gives CASRAGASTDTQYF.

Here the CDR3 DNA reads TGTGCCAGCAGTTTGCGGGCCGCTTCGACTAGCGGGGTACAAGAGACCCAGTACTTC. Its translation: CASSLRAASTSGVQETQYF. The V call is TRBV27, the J call TRBJ2-5; TRBD2 matches 11 bases. V trimming: 3 bases; J trimming: 2 bases; junction bases outside the gene matches: 14. CDR3 size: 19 residues. Germline CDR1 reads MNHEY; CDR2 reads SMNVEV (reference sequence).

The chain is built from TRBV5-1 and TRBJ2-5; 10 bases match TRBD2. Germline V lookup: CDR1 SGHRS, CDR2 YFSETQ. The ends lost 0 bases at V and 4 bases at J; junction bases unmatched: 9. This CDR3 has 17 amino acids. The CDR3 nucleotides read TGCGCCAGCAGCTTGGAGCCTAGCGGGGGTTTGGGAGAGACCCAGTACTTC. As protein: CASSLEPSGGLGETQYF.

This chain joins TRBV5-1 and TRBJ1-1, with D perhaps TRBD1 (6 bases). This CDR3 has 14 amino acids. Looked up from germline, CDR1 is SGHRS and CDR2 is YFSETQ. The V end lost 1 base, the J end lost 6 bases, and 13 bases lay between the germline ends. This chain's CDR3 is CASSLLAGDAEAFF. The CDR3 DNA is TGCGCCAGCAGCTTGTTGGCAGGGGACGCTGAAGCTTTCTTT.

The CDR3 sequence is CASSEGGQHYGYTF. The CDR3 region has the DNA TGTGCCAGCAGTGAAGGGGGCCAGCACTATGGCTACACCTTC. The chain recombines TRBV28 with TRBJ1-2, with 7 positions matching TRBD1. Looked up from germline, CDR1 is MDHEN and CDR2 is SYDVKM. This CDR3 has 14 amino acids. Trimming at V came to 5 bases and at J to 3 bases, leaving 6 bases not matched to a gene.

The chain uses TRBV5-5 and TRBJ2-7; TRBD1 matches 9 bases. CDR3 length: 14 residues. Germline CDR1 is SGHKS and CDR2 is YYEKEE (reference sequence). V lost 3 bases to trimming and J lost 5 bases; unmatched junction nucleotides: 6. CDR3 loop: CASSWGTGGHEQYF. The DNA of the CDR3 is TGTGCCAGCAGCTGGGGTACAGGGGGCCACGAGCAGTACTTC.

The chain couples TRBV3-1 (or the pseudogene TRBV3-2) to TRBJ2-7; D perhaps matches TRBD2 (5 bases). This CDR3 is built from 12 residues. Trimming pared 0 bases from V and 7 bases from J, leaving 7 bases between. The germline gives CDR1 LGHDT, CDR2 YNNKEL (reference sequence). The CDR3 spells CASSQDRREQYF. The DNA for the CDR3 is TGTGCCAGCAGCCAAGATAGGAGGGAGCAGTACTTC.

The V and J genes are TRBV28 and TRBJ1-6; D is uncertain. Trimming removed 5 bases from V and 10 bases from J, with 15 bases in between. CDR3 length: 14 amino acids. Germline V gene sequence: CDR1 MDHEN, CDR2 SYDVKM. The CDR3 nucleotides are TGTGCCAGCAGTCAAAGAGAGAGGGAATCACCCCTCCACTTT. It codes for CASSQRERESPLHF.

The chain recombines TRBV28 with TRBJ1-4; weak D call: TRBD1 (5 bases). Trimming removed 8 bases at V and 8 bases at J, with 18 bases between. The CDR3 has 14 amino acids. Per germline, CDR1 MDHEN and CDR2 SYDVKM. CDR3 in DNA: TGTGCCAGCCGTACAGGCGGAGAGATGGAAAAACTGTTTTTT. Amino acids: CASRTGGEMEKLFF.

V gene TRBV6-5 combines with J gene TRBJ1-2, with a tentative D call TRBD1 (5 bases). The CDR3 totals 12 residues. The V gene's germline CDR1 is MNHEY and CDR2 SVGAGI. V dropped 8 bases and J dropped 7 bases, with 14 bases sitting between them. DNA for the CDR3: TGTGCCAGCCGGGACTTCCCCGGTGGCTACACCTTC. Translated, it gives CASRDFPGGYTF.

This sequence joins TRBV7-9 and TRBJ2-3; D is ambiguous. Deletions cut 7 bases from V and 2 bases from J, with 13 bases between. This CDR3 is built from 14 residues. Germline lookup yields CDR1 SEHNR and CDR2 FQNEAQ (reference sequence). CDR3: CASTPLKHTDTQYF. The CDR3 bases are TGTGCCAGCACCCCTCTGAAACACACAGATACGCAGTATTTT.

The chain's CDR3 is CATRDSTTYEQYF. The CDR3 DNA sequence: TGTGCCACCCGGGACAGCACTACCTACGAGCAGTACTTC. The V and J genes are TRBV28 and TRBJ2-7, with 7 positions matching TRBD1. J gave up 2 bases and V 10 bases, and 8 bases lay outside the gene matches. CDR1 is MDHEN and CDR2 is SYDVKM in the germline V gene. The CDR3 length is 13 residues. The full variable domain, with the rest looked up from reference TRBV28 and TRBJ2-7, is DVKVTQSSRYLVKRTGEKVFLECVQDMDHENMFWYRQDPGLGLRLIYFSYDVKMKEKGDIPEGYSVSREKKERFSLILESASTNQTSMYLCATRDSTTYEQYFGPGTRLTVT.

The rearrangement links TRBV27 to TRBJ2-7, with 12 bases matching TRBD2. Germline-derived CDR1 and CDR2 are MNHEY and SMNVEV (reference sequence). CDR3 length: 14 residues. The ends lost 6 bases at V and 3 bases at J; junction bases unmatched: 3. CDR3 loop: CASRRTSGNYEQYF. Written as DNA, the CDR3 is TGTGCCAGCAGACGGACTAGCGGGAACTACGAGCAGTACTTC.

This chain uses TRBV11-3 with TRBJ2-3; D remains unclear. The CDR3 is 14 amino acids. Germline V gene lookup returns CDR1 SGHNT and CDR2 YENEEA. V lost 0 bases and J 3 bases, leaving 7 bases between the germline ends. Written as DNA, the CDR3 is TGTGCCAGCAGCTTAGATCACCGGACAGATACGCAGTATTTT. Encoded protein: CASSLDHRTDTQYF.

The chain has TRBV7-2 and TRBJ1-6; 7 bases agree with TRBD1. The CDR3 is 15 amino acids. V shed 3 bases and J 7 bases; nucleotides not matched to a gene: 6. Looked up from germline, CDR1 is SGHTA and CDR2 is FQGNSA. CDR3 protein: CASSFTTGNNSPLHF. In DNA form, the CDR3 reads TGTGCCAGCAGCTTCACGACAGGGAACAATTCACCCCTCCACTTT. Full variable domain (rest looked up from reference TRBV7-2 and TRBJ1-6): GAGVSQSPSNKVTEKGKDVELRCDPISGHTALYWYRQSLGQGLEFLIYFQGNSAPDKSGLPSDRFSAERTGGSVSTLTIQRTQQEDSAVYLCASSFTTGNNSPLHFGNGTRLTVT.

The rearrangement joins TRBV11-2 to TRBJ1-2; 10 bases match TRBD1. V was pared by 6 bases and J by 1 base, with 5 bases of the junction left unmatched. The germline V gene has CDR1 SGHAT and CDR2 FQNNGV. The CDR3 runs 15 residues. The CDR3 loop reads CASRMTGGVNYGYTF. Written as DNA, the CDR3 is TGTGCCAGCAGGATGACAGGGGGCGTTAACTATGGCTACACCTTC. Full variable domain (missing parts from reference TRBV11-2 and TRBJ1-2): EAGVAQSPRYKIIEKRQSVAFWCNPISGHATLYWYQQILGQGPKLLIQFQNNGVVDDSQLPKDRFSAERLKGVDSTLKIQPAKLEDSAVYLCASRMTGGVNYGYTFGSGTRLTVV.

As regards this clone: The junction differs from germline at one of its ends, possibly a read error. The chain carries TRBV7-7 and TRBJ2-7; 10 bases match TRBD1. CDR1 and CDR2 from the germline V gene are SSHAT and FNYEAQ (reference sequence). The CDR3 loop spans 15 amino acids. CDR3 sequence: CASSPSGQGSNEQYF. CDR3 sequence (DNA): TGTGCTAGCAGCCCATCGGGACAGGGGTCCAACGAGCAGTACTTC.